This T cell receptor (beta chain) was sequenced in a study of T cell repertoires in cytomegalovirus infection. At the level of the study: Both recently identified HLA-C-restricted and well-studied HLA-B-restricted CMV epitopes were used in the study. Indicated by public TCR beta signatures were CMV infection and matching HLA type.

TCRdb itself ran the reads through MiXCR, one entry per CDR3 protein. This table has roughly 990,000 distinct CDR3 sequences, around 31% appearing once. This clonotype showed up just once. The target antigen is unknown. Trimming took 4 bases from V and 2 from J, leaving 18 bases between them. The germline gives CDR1 MNHNY, CDR2 SVGAGI (reference sequence). CDR3 length: 17 residues. Study-wide points: Dominating the ex vivo response were HLA-C-restricted CMV-specific TCR beta clonotypes. Pooled public TCR beta family frequency picked out CMV carriers with the relevant HLA.

The sequencing used cultured CD8+ T cells from PBMCs, collected from culture after CMV antigen stimulation. The sequence derives from a human donor in good health (CMV status not recorded). Some clones in this sample may be carry-over from other donors' samples. V and J are TRBV6-6 and TRBJ2-1; the D is unclear. The CDR3 bases are TGTGCCAGCAGTTCGGGTGCTAGGTCAGCCACCTACAATGAGCAGTTCTTC. Protein: CASSSGARSATYNEQFF.